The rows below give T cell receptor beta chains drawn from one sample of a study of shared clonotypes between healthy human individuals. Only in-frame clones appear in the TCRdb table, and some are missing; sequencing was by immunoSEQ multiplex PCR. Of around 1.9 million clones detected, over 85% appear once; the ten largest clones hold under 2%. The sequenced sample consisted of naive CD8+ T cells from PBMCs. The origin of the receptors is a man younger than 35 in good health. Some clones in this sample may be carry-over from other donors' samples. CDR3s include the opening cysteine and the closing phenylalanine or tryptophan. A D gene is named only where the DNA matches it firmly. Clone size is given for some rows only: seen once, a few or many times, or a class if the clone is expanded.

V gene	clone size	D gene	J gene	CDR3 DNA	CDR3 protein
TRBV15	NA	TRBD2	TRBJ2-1	TGTGCCACCCAGCAGTCCCCGACTAGCAGCTACAATGAGCAGTTCTTC	CATQQSPTSSYNEQFF
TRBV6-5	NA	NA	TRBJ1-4	TGTGCCAGCAGTTGGAGAATAGGGGACCTTAATGAAAAACTGTTTTTT	CASSWRIGDLNEKLFF
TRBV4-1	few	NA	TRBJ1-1	TGCGCCAGCAGCGCTTCGACAGGTATCGCTGAAGCTTTCTTT	CASSASTGIAEAFF
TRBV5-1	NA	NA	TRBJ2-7	TGCGCCAGCAGCTTGGCAGGCTTTGCCTACGAGCAGTACTTC	CASSLAGFAYEQYF
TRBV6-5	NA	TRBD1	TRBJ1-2	TGTGCCAGCAGTTTACAGGGGGGCTATGGCTACACCTTC	CASSLQGGYGYTF
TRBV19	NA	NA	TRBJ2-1	TGTGCCAGTAGTATAGGCGGCTACTCCTACAATGAGCAGTTCTTC	CASSIGGYSYNEQFF
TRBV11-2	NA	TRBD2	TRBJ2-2	TGTGCCAGCGGTAGCGGGAGGATCGTCGGGGAGCTGTTTTTT	CASGSGRIVGELFF
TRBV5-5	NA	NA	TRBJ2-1	TGTGCCAGCAGCCCGTTGCCGCGCGCAAGGGTTAATGAGCAGTTCTTC	CASSPLPRARVNEQFF
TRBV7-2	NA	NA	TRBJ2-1	TGTGCCAGCAGACCTACAGGGTGGTACAGCAATGAGCAGTTCTTC	CASRPTGWYSNEQFF
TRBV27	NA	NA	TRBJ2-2	TGTGCCAGCAGTTTCTGGGAGAAGGGTAACACCGGGGAGCTGTTTTTT	CASSFWEKGNTGELFF
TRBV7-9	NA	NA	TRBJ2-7	TGTGCCAGCAGCTTTGGTAGTGGCCTCGCCTACGAGCAGTACTTC	CASSFGSGLAYEQYF
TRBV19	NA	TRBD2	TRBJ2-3	TGTGCCAGTAGTATAGGGGCTAGCGGGATGACAGATACGCAGTATTTT	CASSIGASGMTDTQYF
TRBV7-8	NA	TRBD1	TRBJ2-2	TGTGCCAGCAGCCCACGAGGGACAGGGGGGAGGAGTGGGGAGCTGTTTTTT	CASSPRGTGGRSGELFF
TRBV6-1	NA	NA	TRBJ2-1	TGTGCCAGCAGTGAAAGGGTCTACAATGAGCAGTTCTTC	CASSERVYNEQFF
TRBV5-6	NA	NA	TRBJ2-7	TGTGCCAGCAGCTTGGGAGCTCGGCAGGGGACGTACGAGCAGTACTTC	CASSLGARQGTYEQYF
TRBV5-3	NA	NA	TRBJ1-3	TGTGCCAGAAGCTTGGAGGTGGAGGGAAGTGTAACTGGAAACACCATATATTTT	CARSLEVEGSVTGNTIYF
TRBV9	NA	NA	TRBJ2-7	TGTGCCAGCAGCGTAGAGGACAACGACTACGAGCAGTACTTC	CASSVEDNDYEQYF
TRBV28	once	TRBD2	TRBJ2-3	TGTGCCAGCAGTGGGGGTGTGACTAGCGGGACGGATACGCAGTATTTT	CASSGGVTSGTDTQYF
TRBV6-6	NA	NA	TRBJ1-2	TGTGCCAGCAGTTACTCTCCCAGGGGTGGCTATGGCTACACCTTC	CASSYSPRGGYGYTF
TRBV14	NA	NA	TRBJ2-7	TGTGCCAGCAGCCAAGATTCGTACAGCTCCTACGAGCAGTACTTC	CASSQDSYSSYEQYF
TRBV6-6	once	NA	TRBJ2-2	TGTGCCAGCAGTTACTCGATGACTGGAGACACCGGGGAGCTGTTTTTT	CASSYSMTGDTGELFF
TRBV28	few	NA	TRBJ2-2	TGTGCCAGCAGTCCCACGGTGCCCGGGGAGCTGTTTTTT	CASSPTVPGELFF
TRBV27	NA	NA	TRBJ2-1	TGTGCCAGCGGTCCCCCAGGGAATGAGCAGTTCTTC	CASGPPGNEQFF
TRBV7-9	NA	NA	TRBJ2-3	TGTGCCAGCAGCTTAGTGGAACAGTATTTT	CASSLVEQYF
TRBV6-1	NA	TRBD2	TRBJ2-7	TGTGCCAGCAGTGAGTACCTAGCGGGAGGAGCCTCGTCCCACTACGAGCAGTACTTC	CASSEYLAGGASSHYEQYF
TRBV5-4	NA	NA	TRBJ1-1	TGTGCCAGCAGCTTAGACTGGTACACTGAAGCTTTCTTT	CASSLDWYTEAFF
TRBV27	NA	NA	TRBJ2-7	TGTGCCAGCAGTCAACGGGGTTACGAGCAGTACTTC	CASSQRGYEQYF
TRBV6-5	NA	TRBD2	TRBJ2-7	TGTGCCAGCAGTTACGGTGCGGGGGAGCGGGACTACGAGCAGTACTTC	CASSYGAGERDYEQYF
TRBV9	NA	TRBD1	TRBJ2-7	TGTGCCGGCCAACACAGGGGAGTCTCCTACGAGCAGTACTTC	CAGQHRGVSYEQYF